This TCR beta chain was captured in a study of neurological immune-mediated disorders. Germline CDR1 and CDR2: MNHEY and SVGAGI. The ends were cut back, 0 bases at V and 6 bases at J, with 6 bases in the middle. The CDR3 length is 13 residues. Every sequencing run generated over 160 million TCR-beta sequences from 15-18 subjects. MiXCR, applied by TCRdb to the 5' RACE reads, yields one record per CDR3 protein. This table holds about 60,000 distinct CDR3 sequences, about 3.5% found once. This clonotype was found many times. The chain has TRBV6-5 and TRBJ1-5; D is uncertain. The origin of this receptor is a young man with multiple sclerosis. The source material was PBMCs. The DNA of the CDR3 is TGTGCCAGCAGTTACTCGGGGAGTCAGCCCCAGCATTTT. It codes for CASSYSGSQPQHF.